Detailed here is one T cell receptor beta chain. The antigen is unknown. Profiling relied on immunoSEQ multiplex PCR, and the TCRdb table lists in-frame clones only, not all of them. Among 150,000 to 200,000 clones listed, just under 90% were seen once. The sample is drawn from a study of cytomegalovirus exposure and HLA in healthy donors. Overall study findings and caveats: In a later analysis, first-cohort TCR clusters were found to tend to co-occur in the 120 or so validation repertoires.

The donors were members of the validation cohort, which comprised 100 to 150 subjects and was separate from the first cohort of 670 or so subjects. CDR3 length: 16 residues. Germline loops: CDR1 LNHDA, CDR2 SQIVND (reference sequence). With 5 bases removed from V and 0 bases from J, the gap between germline ends came to 11 bases. Material: PBMCs. The chain carries TRBV19 and TRBJ2-6; a possible D gene is TRBD1 (5 bases). This TCR was sampled from a man between 18 and 35 years old in good health and CMV-seropositive. CDR3 residues: CASSPIDSSGANVLTF. The CDR3 coding sequence is TGTGCCAGTAGTCCCATAGACAGCTCTGGGGCCAACGTCCTGACTTTC.